This is a list of T cell receptor beta chains from one sample in a study of molecular identifiers for immune sequencing clone quantification. One entry per CDR3 protein results from TCRdb running MiXCR on the PCR reads. The table includes approximately 100,000 distinct CDR3 sequences, roughly 38% detected once. The sample taken for sequencing was naive CD8+ T cells from blood, with Jurkat cell RNA spiked in. These receptor sequences come from a human donor in good health. Some libraries in this study had Jurkat cell RNA spiked in. The CDR3 runs from the conserved cysteine through the conserved F or W. D genes are given only for firm matches. Not every row has a clone size; where given, it reads once, few, many or a size class.

D	size	V	J	CDR3	DNA
TRBD1	few	TRBV24-1	TRBJ2-2	CATSEDRFAGELFF	TGTGCCACCAGTGAGGACAGGTTCGCCGGGGAGCTGTTTTTT
.	few	TRBV6-2/TRBV6-3	TRBJ2-7	CASRHGQLYEQYF	TGTGCCAGCAGACACGGACAACTCTACGAGCAGTACTTC
TRBD1	.	TRBV12-3/TRBV12-4	TRBJ2-2	CAGSHQTGGFTGELFF	TGTGCCGGCAGCCACCAAACAGGGGGCTTCACCGGGGAGCTGTTTTTT
TRBD1	few	TRBV2	TRBJ2-4	CASRRDRQPAKNIQYF	TGTGCCAGCAGGAGGGACAGGCAACCAGCCAAAAACATTCAGTACTTC
TRBD1	.	TRBV9	TRBJ1-4	CASSVDGTGVEKLFF	TGTGCCAGCAGCGTAGATGGGACAGGGGTTGAAAAACTGTTTTTT
TRBD2	.	TRBV20-1	TRBJ2-1	CSARRPAAGAHEQFF	TGCAGTGCTAGAAGACCCGCAGCGGGAGCCCATGAGCAGTTCTTC
.	.	TRBV20-1	TRBJ2-7	CSARQGGNEQYF	TGCAGTGCTAGACAGGGCGGGAACGAGCAGTACTTC
TRBD2	.	TRBV6-5	TRBJ2-7	CASATPSGSRYEQYF	TGTGCCAGCGCAACTCCTAGCGGGAGTAGATACGAGCAGTACTTC
TRBD1	many	TRBV28	TRBJ2-5	CASTETTGVIETQYF	TGTGCCAGCACCGAAACGACAGGGGTGATCGAGACCCAGTACTTC
.	.	TRBV7-9	TRBJ2-7	CASSARGQNYEQYF	TGTGCCAGCAGCGCACGAGGGCAGAACTACGAGCAGTACTTC
.	many	TRBV20-1	TRBJ1-2	CSARDRTNYGYTF	TGCAGTGCTAGGGACCGGACTAACTATGGCTACACCTTC
TRBD2	few	TRBV6-6	TRBJ2-5	CASSYSRTSGSRETQYF	TGTGCCAGCAGTTACTCGAGGACTAGCGGAAGTCGAGAGACCCAGTACTTC
TRBD1	many	TRBV5-1	TRBJ2-3	CASRTGIDTQYF	TGCGCCAGCAGGACAGGGATAGATACGCAGTATTTT
TRBD2	few	TRBV7-3	TRBJ2-7	CASSLTGREVGEQYF	TGTGCCAGCAGCTTAACCGGACGGGAGGTGGGTGAGCAGTACTTC
TRBD2	.	TRBV20-1	TRBJ2-5	CSASAPGLAGEETQYF	TGCAGTGCTAGCGCGCCGGGACTAGCGGGAGAAGAGACCCAGTACTTC
TRBD2	.	TRBV4-1	TRBJ2-2	CASSYSGTGTGELFF	TGCGCCAGCAGTTATAGCGGGACGGGCACCGGGGAGCTGTTTTTT